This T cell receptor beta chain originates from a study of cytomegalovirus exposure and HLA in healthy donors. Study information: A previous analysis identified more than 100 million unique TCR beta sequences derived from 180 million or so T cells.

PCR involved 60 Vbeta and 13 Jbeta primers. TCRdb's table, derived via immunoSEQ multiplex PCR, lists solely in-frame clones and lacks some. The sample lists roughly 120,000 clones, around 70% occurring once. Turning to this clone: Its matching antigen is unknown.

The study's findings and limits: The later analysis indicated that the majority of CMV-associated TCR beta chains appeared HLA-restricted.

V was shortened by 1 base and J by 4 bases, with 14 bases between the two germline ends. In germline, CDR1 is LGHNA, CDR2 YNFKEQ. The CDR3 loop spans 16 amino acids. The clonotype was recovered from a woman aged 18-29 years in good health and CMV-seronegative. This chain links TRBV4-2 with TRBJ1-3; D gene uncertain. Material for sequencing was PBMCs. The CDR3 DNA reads TGTGCCAGCAGCCAAGGGGTTCGGGGTGAGGGAAACACCATATATTTT. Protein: CASSQGVRGEGNTIYF.